Shown below are 29 T cell receptor beta chains from a single sample sequenced in a study of T cells in women clearing cervical HPV infection. Generated by immunoSEQ multiplex PCR, the TCRdb table keeps only in-frame clones and is missing some. Its clone listing holds roughly 20,000 clones. Sequenced material: blood buffy coat. These receptors originate from a woman aged 18-70 years with a cervical HPV16 infection that either progressed to CIN3+ or cleared (not recorded which).

With regard to this clone: Coverage ceases 3 residues before the CDR3 finishes, and the germline J gene fills in the end. The V call is TRBV12-3 or TRBV12-4, the J call TRBJ2-5, with 8 bases matching TRBD1. The CDR3 totals 13 residues. V was pared by 7 bases and J by 4 bases, with 5 bases of the junction left unmatched. Incomplete CDR3 DNA: TGTGCCAGCAATAGACAGGGGACAGAGACC. Its translation: CASNRQGTET. The full CDR3 sequence reads CASNRQGTETQYF.

Note on this clone: The sequenced fragment ends 3 residues before the CDR3 boundary, so the rest is inferred from the germline J gene. The chain couples TRBV11-2 to TRBJ1-1, with a possible D match to TRBD1 (6 bases). The CDR3 has 13 residues. The V end lost 1 base, the J end lost 3 bases, and 6 bases lay between the germline ends. Germline CDR1 SGHAT, CDR2 FQNNGV. CDR3: CASSLGGHTEAFF. The part of the CDR3 DNA that was read is TGTGCCAGCAGCTTAGGGGGGCACACTGAA.

About this clone itself: The observed sequence ends 3 residues before the CDR3 terminus, with the missing tail filled in from the germline J gene. The genes are TRBV19 and TRBJ1-6; D may be TRBD1 (5 bases). Germline V gene sequence: CDR1 LNHDA, CDR2 SQIVND (reference sequence). V was cut by 9 bases and J by 10 bases, with 16 bases left in between. This CDR3 spans 13 amino acids. CDR3 amino acids: CASQGLFTSPLHF. The DNA read from the CDR3 is TGTGCCAGCCAGGGCCTTTTCACCTCACCC.

Comment on this clone: The CDR3 is cut off 3 residues early in the read; its end comes from the germline J gene. The gene calls are TRBV13 and TRBJ1-6; possible D gene TRBD1, 6 bases. CDR3 length equals 15 residues. Germline CDR1 is PRHDT and CDR2 is FYEKMQ (reference sequence). V was pared by 5 bases and J by 9 bases, with 17 bases between. CDR3 residues: CASSLRPDRGSPLHF. The covered CDR3 bases are TGTGCCAGCAGCCTACGCCCGGACAGAGGTTCACCC.

A word on this clone: The junction differs from germline at one of its ends, possibly a read error. The read ends 3 residues shy of where the CDR3 ends; the end is completed using the germline J gene. The J gene is TRBJ2-7, the V gene TRBV11-2; D remains ambiguous. CDR1 and CDR2 from the germline V gene are SGHAT and FQNNGV. The CDR3 has 10 residues. The CDR3 loop reads CASSSNEQYF. Partial CDR3 DNA: TGTGCCAGCAGCTCCAACGAG.

Concerning this clone: Read data end 3 residues before the CDR3 end; the end is taken from the germline J gene. The chain uses TRBV5-6 and TRBJ1-6, with TRBD1 identical over 10 bases. Germline lookup yields CDR1 SGHDT and CDR2 YYEEEE. The CDR3 contains 14 residues. CDR3: CASSLGQGASPLHF. Incomplete CDR3 DNA: TGTGCCAGCAGCTTGGGACAGGGGGCTTCGCCC.

On this clone: The sequenced fragment ends 3 residues before the CDR3 boundary, so the rest is inferred from the germline J gene. The chain is built from TRBV13 and TRBJ1-6; TRBD1 matches at 11 bases. The CDR3 totals 16 residues. The junction had 5 bases not matched to a gene; V was cut back by 5 bases and J by 5 bases. Germline V gene data show CDR1 as PRHDT and CDR2 as FYEKMQ (reference sequence). CDR3 DNA, as far as it was read: TGTGCCAGCAGCCTCCGGGACAGGGGGGATAATTCACCC. Amino acids: CASSLRDRGDNSP. The full-length CDR3 reads as CASSLRDRGDNSPLHF.

On this clone itself: The read ends 3 residues shy of where the CDR3 ends; the end is completed using the germline J gene. The rearrangement joins TRBV18 to TRBJ1-5, with TRBD1 matching 7 bases. V was clipped by 5 bases and J by 5 bases; unmatched bases: 3. The CDR3 is 13 residues long. Germline V gives CDR1 KGHSH, CDR2 LQKENI. The covered CDR3 bases are TGTGCCAGCTCAAGAGGGGGCGATCAGCCC. Translating gives CASSRGGDQP. The CDR3 in its entirety is CASSRGGDQPQHF.

In the case of this clone: The sequence runs out 3 residues before the end of the CDR3; the remainder is reconstructed from the germline J gene. The gene calls are TRBV9 and TRBJ1-5, with D unclear. Germline V lookup: CDR1 SGDLS, CDR2 YYNGEE. The CDR3 contains 15 residues. V was clipped by 2 bases and J by 2 bases, with 11 bases between them. CDR3 DNA, as far as it was read: TGTGCCAGCAGCGTGGGTCCGAGGGGCAATCAGCCC. Protein sequence: CASSVGPRGNQP. The entire CDR3 sequence reads CASSVGPRGNQPQHF.

This CDR3 reads CASRDRDYGYTF. CDR3 DNA (partial): TGTGCCAGCAGGGACAGGGACTATGGC. V usage is TRBV2 and J usage is TRBJ1-2, with 8 bases fitting TRBD1. From the germline J gene comes the end of the CDR3, since the read stops 3 residues before it. J was trimmed by 3 bases and V by 6 bases; bases with no gene match: 0. This CDR3 contains 12 residues. The germline V gene has CDR1 SNHLY and CDR2 FYNNEI.

Details on this clone: The missing CDR3 end, 3 residues past where the read stops, is filled in from the germline J gene. The chain couples TRBV6-2 or TRBV6-3 to TRBJ2-7; 7 bases line up with TRBD1. The CDR3 spans 14 residues. Germline lookup yields CDR1 MNHEY and CDR2 SVGEGT. The V segment lost 5 bases and the J segment 6 bases; nucleotides outside the gene matches: 10. CDR3 DNA (partial): TGTGCCAGCAGTACTGACAGGGAGCTGATCGAG. Translated, it gives CASSTDRELIE. The whole CDR3 protein reads CASSTDRELIEQYF.

As to this clone: Coverage ceases 3 residues before the CDR3 finishes, and the germline J gene fills in the end. This chain connects TRBV11-3 to TRBJ2-5; D unresolved. There are 13 residues in the CDR3. The V gene's germline CDR1 is SGHNT and CDR2 YENEEA. V dropped 0 bases and J dropped 3 bases, with 5 bases sitting between them. The CDR3 loop reads CASSLETEETQYF. The sequenced CDR3 bases are TGTGCCAGCAGCTTAGAAACGGAAGAGACC.

Points on this clone: The read ends 3 residues early relative to the CDR3; the germline J gene fills the gap. The chain uses TRBV5-1 and TRBJ1-1, with 10 bases lining up with TRBD1. The CDR3 is 15 residues long. Germline values: CDR1 SGHRS, CDR2 YFSETQ. The sequenced CDR3 bases are TGCGCCAGCAGTTCCACCGGACAGGGGGTCCTCGGA. Its translation is CASSSTGQGVLG. The CDR3 as a whole reads CASSSTGQGVLGAFF.

Remarks on this clone: The sequence runs out 3 residues before the end of the CDR3; the remainder is reconstructed from the germline J gene. This sequence joins TRBV2 and TRBJ2-7, with no clear D. Germline lookup yields CDR1 SNHLY and CDR2 FYNNEI. V was clipped by 6 bases and J by 2 bases, with 8 bases between them. The CDR3 extends over 12 amino acids. The sequenced CDR3 bases are TGTGCCAGCAGGACTGATCCCTACGAG. It is translated as CASRTDPYE. The CDR3 in full is CASRTDPYEQYF.

In terms of frequency, this clone is medium-sized. An end of the junction does not agree with germline; a read error may underlie this. The read ends 3 residues shy of where the CDR3 ends; the end is completed using the germline J gene. The V gene is TRBV7-7, the J gene TRBJ1-6; possible D gene TRBD1, 6 bases. The V gene's germline CDR1 is SSHAT and CDR2 FNYEAQ (reference sequence). The CDR3 runs 13 residues. The CDR3 sequence: CASSADSYSPLHF. CDR3 DNA (partial): TGTGCTAGCAGCGCGGACAGTTATTCACCC. The full variable domain, rest sourced from reference TRBV7-7 and TRBJ1-6, is GAGVSQSPRYKVTKRGQDVTLRCDPISSHATLYWYQQALGQGPEFLTYFNYEAQPDKSGLPSDRFSAERPEGSISTLTIQRTEQRDSAMYRCASSADSYSPLHFGNGTRLTVT.

Points on this clone: The read comes to an end 3 residues before the CDR3 does, leaving the germline J gene to fill in the end. This rearrangement joins TRBV12-3 or TRBV12-4 to TRBJ2-7; 10 bases match TRBD2. V gave up 5 bases and J gave up 0 bases; unmatched junction bases: 4. The CDR3 is made up of 15 amino acids. CDR3 sequence reads: CASSMRTSGSYEQYF. The sequenced CDR3 bases are TGTGCCAGCAGTATGCGGACTAGCGGCTCCTACGAG.

Concerning this clone itself: From the germline J gene comes the end of the CDR3, since the read stops 3 residues before it. The J gene is TRBJ2-5, the V gene TRBV29-1, with D possibly matching TRBD1 (6 bases). Germline lookup yields CDR1 SQVTM and CDR2 ANQGSEA. Trimming took 6 bases from V and 2 from J, leaving 13 bases between them. The length of the CDR3 is 13 residues. Partial CDR3 DNA: TGCAGCGTCGAAACAGGGCCTCAAGAGACC. Translated: CSVETGPQET. The complete CDR3 protein is CSVETGPQETQYF.

Of note for this clone: The read falls 3 residues short of the CDR3 end, and the missing part is taken from the germline J gene. The genes are TRBV29-1 and TRBJ2-7; 10 nucleotides match TRBD1. V lost 2 bases and J lost 6; bases outside the gene matches: 13. Germline CDR1 SQVTM, CDR2 ANQGSEA. The CDR3 has 16 amino acids. The CDR3 loop reads CSVESRRGTGVGEQYF. Incomplete CDR3 DNA: TGCAGCGTTGAAAGCCGTCGGGGGACAGGGGTGGGCGAG.

Incomplete CDR3 DNA: TGTGCCAGCAGCCCCTACCGACTAGCGGGGGCTACCAATGAC. This gives the protein CASSPYRLAGATND. The entire CDR3 reads CASSPYRLAGATNDYTF. The chain has TRBV7-3 and TRBJ1-2; D perhaps matches TRBD1 (6 bases). The DNA ends 3 residues before the CDR3 does, and the rest of the CDR3 is filled in from the germline J gene. The CDR3 totals 17 residues. Germline V gene lookup returns CDR1 SGHTA and CDR2 FQGTGA. Using reference TRBV7-3 and TRBJ1-2 for the parts outside the CDR3, the full variable domain is GAGVSQTPSNKVTEKGKYVELRCDPISGHTALYWYRQSLGQGPEFLIYFQGTGAADDSGLPNDRFFAVRPEGSVSTLKIQRTERGDSAVYLCASSPYRLAGATNDYTFGSGTRLTVV.

Incomplete CDR3 DNA: TGTGCCAGCAGTTTTTCCGACAGCCTAGGTGAG. As protein: CASSFSDSLGE. In full, the CDR3 is CASSFSDSLGEQFF. The chain carries TRBV28 and TRBJ2-1; D is possibly TRBD1 (5 bases). The CDR3 extends 3 residues past the end of the read, so its final part is completed from the germline J gene. Germline V gene lookup returns CDR1 MDHEN and CDR2 SYDVKM. The germline V and J ends were trimmed by 3 bases and 9 bases, with 15 bases remaining between them. The length of the CDR3 is 14 residues.

With regard to this clone: The read halts 3 residues ahead of the CDR3 end, with the missing end drawn from the germline J gene. The chain carries TRBV5-1 and TRBJ2-2; the D gene is possibly TRBD1 (6 bases). This CDR3 region has 15 residues. The V gene's germline CDR1 is SGHRS and CDR2 YFSETQ. V was trimmed by 1 base and J by 4 bases, leaving 11 bases between them. The DNA read from the CDR3 is TGCGCCAGCAGCTTGAGGCAGGGGAGCACCGGGGAG. It codes for CASSLRQGSTGE. The complete CDR3 reads CASSLRQGSTGELFF.

On this clone: The observed sequence ends 3 residues before the CDR3 terminus, with the missing tail filled in from the germline J gene. The V gene is TRBV29-1, the J gene TRBJ1-4; the D gene is possibly TRBD1 (6 bases). This CDR3 is built from 13 residues. V lost 6 bases and J 5 bases, leaving 13 bases between the germline ends. From germline, CDR1 is SQVTM and CDR2 ANQGSEA. CDR3 sequence reads: CSVLTGSNEKLFF. The sequenced part of the CDR3 DNA is TGCAGCGTCTTGACAGGATCGAATGAAAAA.

A note on this clone: The CDR3 extends 3 residues past the end of the read, so its final part is completed from the germline J gene. The V and J genes are TRBV18 and TRBJ1-3; 8 bases align to TRBD1. The CDR3 is made up of 15 amino acids. J lost 2 bases, V lost 3 bases, and 3 bases had no gene match. In germline, CDR1 is KGHSH, CDR2 LQKENI. The covered CDR3 bases are TGTGCCAGCTCACCTGACAGGGGCCCTGGAAACACC. Amino acids: CASSPDRGPGNT. The whole CDR3 reads CASSPDRGPGNTIYF.

In the case of this clone: The read comes to an end 3 residues before the CDR3 does, leaving the germline J gene to fill in the end. This chain uses TRBV4-1 with TRBJ2-3; 15 bases line up with TRBD2. The CDR3 covers 17 residues. Germline lookup yields CDR1 MGHRA and CDR2 YSYEKL. J gave up 1 base and V 4 bases, and 3 bases lay outside the gene matches. The CDR3 bases that were read are TGCGCCAGCAGCCTGGGACTAGCGGGGGGAGGCACAGATACG. Its translation is CASSLGLAGGGTDT. The entire CDR3 reads CASSLGLAGGGTDTQYF.

With regard to this clone: From the germline J gene comes the end of the CDR3, since the read stops 3 residues before it. V usage is TRBV6-1 and J usage is TRBJ1-6; TRBD1 might be the D (6 bases). This CDR3 contains 18 residues. From germline, CDR1 is MNHNS and CDR2 SASEGT. Trimming took off 1 base at V and 7 bases at J, with 20 bases between the two ends. The CDR3 bases that were read are TGTGCCAGCAGTGAAGGAGTGGGGGGGCCCCGTAGCAATTCACCC. This translates into CASSEGVGGPRSNSP. The entire CDR3 is CASSEGVGGPRSNSPLHF.

Worth noting for this clone: The CDR3 end falls 3 residues outside the read, so it is completed with the germline J gene. The gene calls are TRBV18 and TRBJ2-3, with 9 nucleotides matching TRBD2. The CDR3 consists of 19 residues. CDR1 is KGHSH, CDR2 LQKENI, per germline. CDR3 sequence: CASSPLFSLSGSSQETQYF. Incomplete CDR3 DNA: TGTGCCAGCTCACCACTTTTCTCACTTAGCGGGAGTTCCCAAGAGACG.

CDR3: CASSESPYNTGELFF. Incomplete CDR3 DNA: TGCGCCAGCAGTGAGTCCCCCTACAACACCGGGGAG. V usage is TRBV10-1 and J usage is TRBJ2-2; D gene unclear. The read terminates 3 residues ahead of where the CDR3 ends, so the germline J gene completes it. V dropped 0 bases and J dropped 2 bases, with 7 bases sitting between them. The CDR3 covers 15 residues. The germline V gene encodes CDR1 WNHNN and CDR2 SYGVQD (reference sequence).

For this clone: The CDR3 end lies 3 residues beyond the end of the read and is filled in from the germline J gene. V usage is TRBV30 and J usage is TRBJ2-2; 7 bases are shared with TRBD2. Germline assignment: CDR1 GTSNPN and CDR2 SVGIG (reference sequence). J was trimmed by 6 bases and V by 0 bases; bases with no gene match: 7. This CDR3 spans 15 amino acids. CDR3 sequence reads: CAWSVWKAGSGELFF. The covered CDR3 bases are TGTGCCTGGAGTGTCTGGAAAGCGGGATCCGGGGAG.

As for this clone: Coverage ceases 3 residues before the CDR3 finishes, and the germline J gene fills in the end. The chain has TRBV20-1 and TRBJ2-3; 9 bases are shared with TRBD2. The CDR3 contains 14 residues. Germline CDR1 DFQATT, CDR2 SNEGSKA (reference sequence). Trimming at V came to 7 bases and at J to 0 bases, leaving 5 bases not matched to a gene. This chain's CDR3 is CSVSGGWSTDTQYF. The part of the CDR3 DNA that was read is TGCAGTGTTAGCGGGGGATGGAGCACAGATACG.